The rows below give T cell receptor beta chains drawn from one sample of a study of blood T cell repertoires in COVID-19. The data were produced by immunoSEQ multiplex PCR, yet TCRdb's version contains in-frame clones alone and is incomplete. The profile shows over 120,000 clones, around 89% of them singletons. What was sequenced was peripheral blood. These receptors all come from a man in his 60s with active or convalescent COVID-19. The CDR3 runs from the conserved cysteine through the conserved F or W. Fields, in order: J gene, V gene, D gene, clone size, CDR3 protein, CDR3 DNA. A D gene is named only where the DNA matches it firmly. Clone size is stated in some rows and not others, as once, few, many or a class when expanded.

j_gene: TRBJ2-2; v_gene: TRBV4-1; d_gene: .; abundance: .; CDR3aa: CASSQAGTGELFF; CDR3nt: TGCGCCAGCAGCCAAGCCGGCACCGGGGAGCTGTTTTTT
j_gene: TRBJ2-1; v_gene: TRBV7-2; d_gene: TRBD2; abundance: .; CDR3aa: CASSPSGGGYNEQFF; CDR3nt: TGTGCCAGCTCCCCCTCGGGGGGGGGTTACAATGAGCAGTTCTTC
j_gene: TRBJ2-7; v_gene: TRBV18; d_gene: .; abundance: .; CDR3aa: CASSENRNSYEQYF; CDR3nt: TGTGCCAGCTCAGAGAACAGGAATTCCTACGAGCAGTACTTC
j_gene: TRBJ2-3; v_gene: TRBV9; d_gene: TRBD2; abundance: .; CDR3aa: CASSVRGLAGGWDTDTQYF; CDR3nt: TGTGCCAGCAGCGTACGCGGACTAGCGGGAGGGTGGGACACAGATACGCAGTATTTT
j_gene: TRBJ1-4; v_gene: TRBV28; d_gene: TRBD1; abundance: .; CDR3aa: CASMGGQGDEKLFF; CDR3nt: TGTGCCAGCATGGGGGGACAGGGAGATGAAAAACTGTTTTTT
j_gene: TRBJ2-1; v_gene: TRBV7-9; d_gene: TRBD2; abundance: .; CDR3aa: CASSPGTSYNEQFF; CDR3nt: TGTGCCAGCAGCCCGGGGACTAGTTACAATGAGCAGTTCTTC
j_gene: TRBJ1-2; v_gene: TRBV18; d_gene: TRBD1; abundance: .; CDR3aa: CASSPGQANYGYTF; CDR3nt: TGTGCCAGCTCCCCCGGACAGGCTAACTATGGCTACACCTTC
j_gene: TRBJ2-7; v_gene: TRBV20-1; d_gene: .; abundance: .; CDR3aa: CSASPATTGYEQYF; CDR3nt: TGCAGTGCTAGTCCCGCGACCACGGGCTACGAGCAGTACTTC
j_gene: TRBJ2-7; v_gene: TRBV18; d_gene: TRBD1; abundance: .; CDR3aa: CASRLGQDSYEQYF; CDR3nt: TGTGCCAGCCGACTGGGACAGGACTCCTACGAGCAGTACTTC
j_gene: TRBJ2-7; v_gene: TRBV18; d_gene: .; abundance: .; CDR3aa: CASSLAGFHEQYF; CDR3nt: TGTGCCAGCTCACTAGCTGGGTTCCACGAGCAGTACTTC
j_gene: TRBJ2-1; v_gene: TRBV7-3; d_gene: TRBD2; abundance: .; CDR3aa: CASSYLSGGGDEQFF; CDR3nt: TGTGCCAGCAGCTACTTATCGGGAGGTGGGGATGAGCAGTTCTTC
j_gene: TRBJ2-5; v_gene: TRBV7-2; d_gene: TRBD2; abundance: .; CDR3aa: CASSLEASGRTQYF; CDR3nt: TGTGCCAGCAGCTTAGAGGCTAGCGGGAGGACCCAGTACTTC
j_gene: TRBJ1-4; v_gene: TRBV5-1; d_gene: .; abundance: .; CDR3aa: CASSLKEADEKLFF; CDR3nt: TGCGCCAGCAGCTTGAAAGAGGCCGATGAAAAACTGTTTTTT
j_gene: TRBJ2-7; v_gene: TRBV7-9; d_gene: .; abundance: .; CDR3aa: CASSGLWDTSYEQYF; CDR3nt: TGTGCCAGCAGCGGTCTCTGGGACACCTCCTACGAGCAGTACTTC
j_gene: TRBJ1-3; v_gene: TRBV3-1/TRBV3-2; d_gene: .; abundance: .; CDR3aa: CASSQAGTGNTIYF; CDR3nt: TGTGCCAGCAGCCAAGCCGGGACTGGAAACACCATATATTTT
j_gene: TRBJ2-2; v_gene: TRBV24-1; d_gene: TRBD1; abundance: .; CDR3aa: CATRQTGETGELFF; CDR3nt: TGTGCCACCAGGCAGACAGGGGAGACCGGGGAGCTGTTTTTT
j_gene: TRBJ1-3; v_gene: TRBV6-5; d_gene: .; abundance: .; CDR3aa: CASTSLPGNTIYF; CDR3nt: TGTGCCAGCACCTCACTACCAGGAAACACCATATATTTT
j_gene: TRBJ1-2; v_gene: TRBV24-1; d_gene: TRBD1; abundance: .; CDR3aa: CATSEGGIYYGYTF; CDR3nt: TGTGCCACCAGTGAAGGGGGCATTTACTATGGCTACACCTTC
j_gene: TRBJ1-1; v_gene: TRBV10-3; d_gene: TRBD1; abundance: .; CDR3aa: CAIQDRGREAFF; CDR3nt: TGTGCCATTCAAGACAGGGGGCGAGAAGCTTTCTTT
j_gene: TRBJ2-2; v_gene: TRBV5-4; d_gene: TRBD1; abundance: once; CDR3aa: CASSSGQELHGELFF; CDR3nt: TGTGCCAGCAGCTCTGGACAGGAGTTACACGGGGAGCTGTTTTTT
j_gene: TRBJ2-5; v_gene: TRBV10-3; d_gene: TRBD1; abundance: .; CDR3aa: CAIRGQGAGETQYF; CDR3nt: TGTGCCATCAGAGGACAGGGGGCAGGGGAGACCCAGTACTTC
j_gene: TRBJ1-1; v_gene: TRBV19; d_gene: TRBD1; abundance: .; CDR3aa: CASSMDRGAFF; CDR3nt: TGTGCCAGTAGTATGGACAGGGGAGCTTTCTTT
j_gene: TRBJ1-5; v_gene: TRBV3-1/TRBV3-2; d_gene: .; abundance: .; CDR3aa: CASSRGGGNQPQHF; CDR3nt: TGTGCCAGCAGCCGTGGAGGGGGCAATCAGCCCCAGCATTTT
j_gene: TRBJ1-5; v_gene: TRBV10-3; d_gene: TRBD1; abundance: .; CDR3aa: CAIRSGTGGDNQPQHF; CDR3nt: TGTGCCATCAGAAGTGGGACAGGGGGCGACAATCAGCCCCAGCATTTT
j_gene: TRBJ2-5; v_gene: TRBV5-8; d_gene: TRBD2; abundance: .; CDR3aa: CASSFRGLAGVQETQYF; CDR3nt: TGTGCCAGCAGCTTTCGGGGGCTAGCGGGGGTCCAAGAGACCCAGTACTTC
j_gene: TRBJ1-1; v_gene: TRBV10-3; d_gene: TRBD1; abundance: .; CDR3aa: CAIRGGQGKTEAFF; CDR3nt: TGTGCCATCAGGGGGGGACAGGGAAAAACTGAAGCTTTCTTT
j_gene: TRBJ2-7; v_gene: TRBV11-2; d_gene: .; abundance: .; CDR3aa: CASRVGLSLYEQYF; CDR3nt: TGTGCCAGCAGGGTGGGACTCTCCCTCTACGAGCAGTACTTC
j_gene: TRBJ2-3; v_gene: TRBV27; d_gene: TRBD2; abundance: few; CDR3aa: CASSSALAGGGSWDTQYF; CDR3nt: TGTGCCAGCAGTTCGGCCCTAGCGGGGGGAGGGTCATGGGATACGCAGTATTTT
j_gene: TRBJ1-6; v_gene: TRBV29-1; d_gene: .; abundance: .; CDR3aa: CSVSGSRNSPLHF; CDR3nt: TGCAGCGTTTCGGGGAGTCGTAATTCACCCCTCCACTTT
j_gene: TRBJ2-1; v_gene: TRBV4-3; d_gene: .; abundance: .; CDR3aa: CASSQEGIARSSYNEQFF; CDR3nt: TGCGCCAGCAGCCAAGAAGGAATTGCACGGAGCTCCTACAATGAGCAGTTCTTC
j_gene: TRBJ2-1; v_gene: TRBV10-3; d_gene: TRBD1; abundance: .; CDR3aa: CAISEWTGDNEQFF; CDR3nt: TGTGCCATCAGTGAGTGGACAGGGGACAATGAGCAGTTCTTC
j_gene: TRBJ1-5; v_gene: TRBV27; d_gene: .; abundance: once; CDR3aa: CASRRSGNSYQPQHF; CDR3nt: TGTGCCAGCAGACGGTCGGGAAACTCTTATCAGCCCCAGCATTTT
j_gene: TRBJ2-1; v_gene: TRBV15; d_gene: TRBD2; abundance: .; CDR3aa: CATSRKRGGSNEQFF; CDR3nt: TGTGCCACCAGCAGGAAGCGGGGGGGTTCTAATGAGCAGTTCTTC
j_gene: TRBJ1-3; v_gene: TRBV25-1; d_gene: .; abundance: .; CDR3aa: CASSDARRPSSGNTIYF; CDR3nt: TGTGCCAGCAGTGACGCCAGGCGACCCAGCTCTGGAAACACCATATATTTT
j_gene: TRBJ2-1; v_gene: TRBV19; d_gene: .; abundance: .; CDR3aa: CASNAGFSEQFF; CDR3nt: TGTGCCAGTAACGCAGGGTTCTCTGAGCAGTTCTTC
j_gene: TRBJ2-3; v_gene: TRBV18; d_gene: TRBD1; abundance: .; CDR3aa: CASSPLGTGKSDTQYF; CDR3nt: TGTGCCAGCTCACCTCTCGGGACAGGGAAATCAGATACGCAGTATTTT
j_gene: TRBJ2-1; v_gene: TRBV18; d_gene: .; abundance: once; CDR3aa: CASSPPNLGEGDEQFF; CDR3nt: TGTGCCAGCTCACCACCGAATCTTGGAGAGGGTGATGAGCAGTTCTTC
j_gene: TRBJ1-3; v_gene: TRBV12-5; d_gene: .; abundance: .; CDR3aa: CASGSSAGNTIYF; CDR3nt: TGTGCTAGTGGTTCGTCGGCTGGAAACACCATATATTTT
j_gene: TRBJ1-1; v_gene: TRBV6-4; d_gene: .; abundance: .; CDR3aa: CASSPKTGNTEAFF; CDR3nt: TGTGCCAGCAGCCCCAAGACGGGGAACACTGAAGCTTTCTTT
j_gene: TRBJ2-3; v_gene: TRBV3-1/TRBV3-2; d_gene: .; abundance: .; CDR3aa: CASSSNRPPGDTQYF; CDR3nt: TGTGCCAGCAGCTCCAACCGACCTCCCGGGGATACGCAGTATTTT
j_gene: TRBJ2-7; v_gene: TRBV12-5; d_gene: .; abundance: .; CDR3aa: CASGLGVSPNEQYF; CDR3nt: TGTGCTAGTGGTTTAGGGGTCTCCCCCAACGAGCAGTACTTC
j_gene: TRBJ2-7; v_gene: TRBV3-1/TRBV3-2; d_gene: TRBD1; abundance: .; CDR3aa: CASSRGTVYEQYF; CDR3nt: TGTGCCAGCAGCCGAGGGACAGTCTACGAGCAGTACTTC
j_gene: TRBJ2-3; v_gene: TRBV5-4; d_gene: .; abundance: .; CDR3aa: CASSGSVPDTQYF; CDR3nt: TGTGCCAGCAGCGGGAGTGTACCAGATACGCAGTATTTT
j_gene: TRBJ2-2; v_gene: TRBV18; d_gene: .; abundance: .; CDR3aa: CASSRVTVNTGELFF; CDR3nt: TGTGCCAGCTCACGAGTGACAGTGAACACCGGGGAGCTGTTTTTT
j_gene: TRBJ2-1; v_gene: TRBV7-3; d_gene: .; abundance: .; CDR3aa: CASSLSPGTAEQFF; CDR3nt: TGTGCCAGCAGCTTAAGTCCGGGTACCGCTGAGCAGTTCTTC
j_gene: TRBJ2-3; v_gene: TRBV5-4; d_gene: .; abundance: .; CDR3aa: CASSPFSTDTQYF; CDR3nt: TGTGCCAGCAGCCCATTTAGCACAGATACGCAGTATTTT
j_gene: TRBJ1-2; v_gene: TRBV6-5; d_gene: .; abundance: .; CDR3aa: CASRTVPNYGYTF; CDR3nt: TGTGCCAGCAGGACAGTCCCTAACTATGGCTACACCTTC
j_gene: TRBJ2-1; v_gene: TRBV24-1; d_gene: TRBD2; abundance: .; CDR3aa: CATSDWEGEQFF; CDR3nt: TGTGCCACCAGTGATTGGGAGGGTGAGCAGTTCTTC
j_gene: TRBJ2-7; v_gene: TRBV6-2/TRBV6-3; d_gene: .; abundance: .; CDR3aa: CASSPGSYYYEQYF; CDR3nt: TGTGCCAGCAGCCCAGGCTCCTACTATTACGAGCAGTACTTC
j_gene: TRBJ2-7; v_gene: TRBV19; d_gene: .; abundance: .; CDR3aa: CASSSRQSYEQYF; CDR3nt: TGTGCCAGTAGTTCCCGACAGTCCTACGAGCAGTACTTC
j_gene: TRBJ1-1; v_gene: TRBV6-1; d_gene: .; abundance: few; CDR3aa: CASSNDKNTEAFF; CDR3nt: TGTGCCAGCAGTAACGACAAGAACACTGAAGCTTTCTTT